Listed here are 21 T cell receptor beta chains from one sample, sequenced in a study of T-cell memory formation after mild COVID-19. TCRdb recomputed calls from the 5' RACE reads with MiXCR, one row per CDR3 protein. Seen here are 470,000 or so distinct CDR3 sequences, 18% observed once, and the top ten hold 9% to 15%. Specimen: PBMCs or a T cell subset sorted from them (not recorded which). The receptors derive from an adult woman who had mild COVID-19 (a few samples of this study predate the infection). Cell type and time point are not known.

This chain uses TRBV7-9 with TRBJ1-1; tentative D call: TRBD1 (6 bases). Deletions cut 4 bases from V and 0 bases from J, with 15 bases between. Germline CDR1 and CDR2: SEHNR and FQNEAQ (reference sequence). The length of the CDR3 is 16 residues. The CDR3 DNA is TGTGCCAGCAGCTGGGGGCTGGACAGTATGAACACTGAAGCTTTCTTT. Translated, it gives CASSWGLDSMNTEAFF.

This clonotype has ten or more counts. The chain couples TRBV6-2 or TRBV6-3 to TRBJ2-1, with unresolved D. Trimming removed 5 bases from V and 1 base from J, with 9 bases in between. The CDR3 is made up of 14 amino acids. The germline gives CDR1 MNHEY, CDR2 SVGEGT. The CDR3 DNA reads as TGTGCCAGCAGTGAATACGGGTCCTACAATGAGCAGTTCTTC. It is translated as CASSEYGSYNEQFF.

The CDR3 sequence is CASAGWEPYNEQFF. Here the CDR3 DNA reads TGTGCCAGCGCCGGGTGGGAGCCGTACAATGAGCAGTTCTTC. The J gene is TRBJ2-1, the V gene TRBV9; a weak D match, TRBD2 (5 bases). Between the trimmed V and J ends, which lost 7 bases and 4 bases, there was a span of 15 bases. Germline values: CDR1 SGDLS, CDR2 YYNGEE. CDR3 length: 14 amino acids.

This clonotype has just a few counts. The V and J genes are TRBV7-3 and TRBJ2-1, with 13 bases aligning to TRBD2. Germline lookup yields CDR1 SGHTA and CDR2 FQGTGA. The CDR3 sequence is 15 residues long. V lost 6 bases to trimming and J lost 8 bases; unmatched junction nucleotides: 7. The CDR3 bases are TGTGCCAGCAGTCGAACTAGCGGGGGGGCGGATGAGCAGTTCTTC. As protein: CASSRTSGGADEQFF.

The rearrangement joins TRBV29-1 to TRBJ1-1; a possible D gene is TRBD1 (5 bases). The V gene lost 7 bases and the J gene lost 1 base, with 13 bases spanning the gap. This CDR3 contains 13 residues. The germline V gene has CDR1 SQVTM and CDR2 ANQGSEA. The CDR3 reads CSAGPATNTEAFF. Written as DNA, the CDR3 is TGCAGCGCGGGGCCGGCAACGAACACTGAAGCTTTCTTT.

This clonotype was seen a few times. V and J are TRBV4-3 and TRBJ1-1, with TRBD1 as a possible D gene (5 bases). V shed 0 bases and J shed 6 bases, with 14 bases lying between them. The CDR3 has 15 amino acids. Germline V gene lookup returns CDR1 LGHNA and CDR2 YSLEER. The CDR3 reads CASSQERSSGAEAFF. The DNA for the CDR3 is TGCGCCAGCAGCCAAGAGCGCAGCTCGGGGGCTGAAGCTTTCTTT.

This clonotype was seen a handful of times. The J gene is TRBJ1-1, the V gene TRBV12-3 or TRBV12-4, with unresolved D. V was trimmed by 1 base and J by 4 bases, leaving 10 bases between them. This CDR3 region has 14 residues. DNA of the CDR3: TGTGCCAGCAGTTTAGTACAGCCGACCACTGAAGCTTTCTTT. This sequence encodes CASSLVQPTTEAFF.

This clonotype showed up many times. The chain combines TRBV20-1 with TRBJ2-1; D is possibly TRBD1 (5 bases). Trimming removed 1 base at V and 6 bases at J, with 19 bases between. Germline values: CDR1 DFQATT, CDR2 SNEGSKA (reference sequence). The CDR3 loop spans 16 amino acids. For the CDR3, the DNA is TGCAGTGCTAGAGGTTGGGTGACAGCAAAACTCAATGAGCAGTTCTTC. This sequence encodes CSARGWVTAKLNEQFF.

This clonotype came up a few times. V and J are TRBV24-1 and TRBJ2-1; 10 bases line up with TRBD1. Per the germline V gene, CDR1 is KGHDR and CDR2 is SFDVKD. The CDR3 is made up of 16 amino acids. Trimming at V came to 5 bases and at J to 6 bases, leaving 9 bases not matched to a gene. The CDR3 reads CATSGTGTGALNEQFF. The CDR3 bases are TGTGCCACCAGTGGTACCGGGACAGGGGCCCTCAATGAGCAGTTCTTC.

This clonotype was detected only a few times. The rearrangement links TRBV28 to TRBJ1-5; TRBD1 matches 11 bases. Germline-derived CDR1 and CDR2 are MDHEN and SYDVKM. Trimming cost V 2 bases and J 6 bases; bases outside gene matches: 6. The CDR3 is 16 residues long. DNA of the CDR3: TGTGCCAGCAGTTTAACGGACAGGGGGCGCGCTCAGCCCCAGCATTTT. Its translation is CASSLTDRGRAQPQHF.

This rearrangement joins TRBV29-1 to TRBJ2-7; the D gene is possibly TRBD2 (5 bases). With 6 bases removed from V and 3 bases from J, the gap between germline ends came to 15 bases. The CDR3 is 13 residues long. The germline V gene has CDR1 SQVTM and CDR2 ANQGSEA. CDR3 loop: CSVLTRADYEQYF. CDR3 coding DNA: TGCAGCGTCCTCACTAGGGCTGACTACGAGCAGTACTTC.

The chain links TRBV20-1 to TRBJ2-5; D might be TRBD1 or TRBD2, each matching 5 bases. The CDR3 loop spans 13 amino acids. Per germline, CDR1 DFQATT and CDR2 SNEGSKA (reference sequence). Trimming took 6 bases from V and 0 from J, leaving 11 bases between them. The CDR3 loop is CSAGDPNQETQYF. The CDR3 coding sequence is TGCAGTGCGGGGGACCCTAACCAAGAGACCCAGTACTTC.

This clonotype was counted between two and nine times. This chain joins TRBV9 and TRBJ2-3; no clear D. Trimming pared 4 bases from V and 1 base from J, leaving 13 bases between. Germline CDR1 reads SGDLS; CDR2 reads YYNGEE. This CDR3 comprises 15 residues. CDR3 amino acids: CASSPRGHRTDTQYF. CDR3 coding DNA: TGTGCCAGCAGCCCCCGCGGTCACCGCACAGATACGCAGTATTTT. The full variable domain, completed using reference TRBV9 and TRBJ2-3, is DSGVTQTPKHLITATGQRVTLRCSPRSGDLSVYWYQQSLDQGLQFLIQYYNGEERAKGNILERFSAQQFPDLHSELNLSSLELGDSALYFCASSPRGHRTDTQYFGPGTRLTVL.

The chain couples TRBV12-3 or TRBV12-4 to TRBJ1-1; a weak D match, TRBD1 (6 bases). Trimming cost V 6 bases and J 5 bases, with 25 bases left between them. The CDR3 spans 17 residues. The CDR3 nucleotides are TGTGCCAGCAGCCGGCAAGCAGGGGCAGACGAATGGACTGAAGCTTTCTTT. Amino acids: CASSRQAGADEWTEAFF.

This clonotype was found a few times. CDR3 loop: CASSPGEGAGEQFF. The CDR3 bases are TGCGCCAGCAGCCCAGGCGAGGGGGCGGGTGAGCAGTTCTTC. The chain couples TRBV5-1 to TRBJ2-1, with 7 bases identical to TRBD1. This CDR3 contains 14 residues. The germline CDR1 and CDR2 sequences are SGHRS and YFSETQ. Trimming at V came to 4 bases and at J to 9 bases, leaving 10 bases not matched to a gene. The full variable domain, its missing parts supplied by reference TRBV5-1 and TRBJ2-1, is KAGVTQTPRYLIKTRGQQVTLSCSPISGHRSVSWYQQTPGQGLQFLFEYFSETQRNKGNFPGRFSGRQFSNSRSEMNVSTLELGDSALYLCASSPGEGAGEQFFGPGTRLTVL.

Only a few counts were recorded for this clonotype. This rearrangement joins TRBV4-1 to TRBJ1-3; D call uncertain. The germline V and J ends were trimmed by 4 bases and 0 bases, with 16 bases remaining between them. CDR3 size: 17 residues. The germline V gene encodes CDR1 MGHRA and CDR2 YSYEKL. In DNA form, the CDR3 reads TGCGCCAGCAGCCGATTTGCCGAGTCGGGCTCTGGAAACACCATATATTTT. It encodes CASSRFAESGSGNTIYF.

The V gene is TRBV5-1, the J gene TRBJ2-7, with 8 nucleotides matching TRBD1. The J segment lost 1 base and the V segment lost 4 bases, leaving 4 bases of the junction unmatched. The CDR3 loop spans 14 amino acids. Germline values: CDR1 SGHRS, CDR2 YFSETQ. The chain's CDR3 is CASSHWDRSYEQYF. In nucleotides, the CDR3 is TGCGCCAGCAGCCACTGGGACAGGTCCTACGAGCAGTACTTC.

The V gene is TRBV29-1, the J gene TRBJ2-1, with 10 nucleotides matching TRBD2. Germline V gives CDR1 SQVTM, CDR2 ANQGSEA. The J segment lost 8 bases and the V segment lost 1 base, leaving 8 bases of the junction unmatched. This CDR3 has 15 residues. CDR3 nucleotides: TGCAGCGTTGAAGGGGGGAGCGGGAGGGCCGATGAGCAGTTCTTC. This codes for CSVEGGSGRADEQFF.

This clonotype has only a few counts. V usage is TRBV30 and J usage is TRBJ2-1, with 9 bases matching TRBD2. The CDR3 has 13 amino acids. J lost 5 bases, V lost 3 bases, and 2 bases had no gene match. Germline V lookup: CDR1 GTSNPN, CDR2 SVGIG (reference sequence). The chain's CDR3 is CAWRAGGNNEQFF. The CDR3 region has the DNA TGTGCCTGGAGGGCGGGGGGGAACAATGAGCAGTTCTTC.

A remark on this clonotype: One junction end does not reproduce the germline sequence, and a read error may be involved. V gene TRBV6-6 combines with J gene TRBJ2-1, with TRBD2 as a possible D gene (6 bases). Germline-derived CDR1 and CDR2 are MNHNY and SVGAGI (reference sequence). The CDR3 loop spans 15 amino acids. The CDR3 DNA reads as TGTACCAGCTGCTCGAGCGGGCGCTCCTACAATGAGCAGTTCTTC. Amino acid sequence: CTSCSSGRSYNEQFF.

J is TRBJ2-3 and V is TRBV7-2; 13 bases are a match to TRBD2. The germline V gene has CDR1 SGHTA and CDR2 FQGNSA. V was clipped by 4 bases and J by 7 bases; unmatched bases: 2. The CDR3 contains 14 residues. CDR3 nucleotide sequence: TGTGCCAGCAGCTGGACTAGCGGGAGCAATACGCAGTATTTT. Amino acids: CASSWTSGSNTQYF. Variable domain in full (rest from reference TRBV7-2 and TRBJ2-3): GAGVSQSPSNKVTEKGKDVELRCDPISGHTALYWYRQSLGQGLEFLIYFQGNSAPDKSGLPSDRFSAERTGGSVSTLTIQRTQQEDSAVYLCASSWTSGSNTQYFGPGTRLTVL.